Below are 22 T cell receptor beta chains sequenced from a single sample in a study of T cell repertoires in cytomegalovirus infection. TCRdb re-called the reads through MiXCR, storing one row per CDR3 protein. The sample shows 200,000 to 300,000 distinct CDR3 sequences, roughly an eighth of them seen only once. Sequenced material: PBMCs. The receptor set was obtained from a human donor in good health (CMV status not recorded). Some clones in this sample may be carry-over from other donors' samples.

This clonotype came up many times. The chain has TRBV2 and TRBJ2-7, with 8 bases fitting TRBD1. Germline trimming cut 7 bases from V and 2 bases from J; bases unmatched to any gene: 10. CDR1 is SNHLY and CDR2 is FYNNEI in the germline V gene. This CDR3 is built from 15 residues. CDR3 residues: CASTLSGTGAYEQYF. In DNA form, the CDR3 reads TGTGCCAGCACCCTATCCGGGACAGGTGCCTACGAGCAGTACTTC.

This clonotype occurred many times. The chain has TRBV7-2 and TRBJ1-1; D gene uncertain. CDR3 length equals 12 residues. Between the trimmed V and J ends, which lost 5 bases and 6 bases, there was a span of 10 bases. Germline lookup yields CDR1 SGHTA and CDR2 FQGNSA. CDR3 bases: TGTGCCAGCAGCCCTACTTGGCCTGAAGCTTTCTTT. This sequence encodes CASSPTWPEAFF.

This clonotype has just one count. A single base separates this from a much larger clone, so it may be a read error. The chain joins TRBV7-2 to TRBJ2-3; D perhaps matches TRBD2 (6 bases). Germline CDR1 SGHTA, CDR2 FQGNSA. Trimming removed 1 base at V and 0 bases at J, with 11 bases between. The CDR3 runs 16 residues. The CDR3 DNA follows: TGTGCCAGCAGCTTAGGACTAGGCCCTAGCACAGATACGCAGTATTTT. Protein: CASSLGLGPSTDTQYF.

The chain uses TRBV9 and TRBJ1-6; TRBD1 aligns across 9 bases. Germline assignment: CDR1 SGDLS and CDR2 YYNGEE. V was pared by 2 bases and J by 5 bases, with 5 bases of the junction left unmatched. The CDR3 loop spans 16 amino acids. DNA for the CDR3: TGTGCCAGCAGCGTTTACCGGGACAGGGATAATTCACCCCTCCACTTT. Residues: CASSVYRDRDNSPLHF.

The sample holds many counts of this clonotype. The chain carries TRBV6-1 and TRBJ1-2; 9 bases map to TRBD1. The trim removed 5 bases at V and 3 bases at J, leaving 4 bases unmatched. Germline V gives CDR1 MNHNS, CDR2 SASEGT. CDR3 length: 14 amino acids. The CDR3 coding sequence is TGTGCCAGCAGTCGTCGGGACAGGGACTATGGCTACACCTTC. The encoded protein is CASSRRDRDYGYTF.

This chain uses TRBV29-1 with TRBJ1-1; D is possibly TRBD1 (5 bases). Deletions cut 6 bases from V and 0 bases from J, with 11 bases between. Germline V lookup: CDR1 SQVTM, CDR2 ANQGSEA. The CDR3 extends over 13 amino acids. The CDR3: CSVPGLMNTEAFF. In DNA, the CDR3 is TGCAGCGTCCCGGGACTCATGAACACTGAAGCTTTCTTT.

This clonotype was observed a handful of times. J is TRBJ2-7 and V is TRBV3-1, with D perhaps matching TRBD1 or TRBD2 (5 bases each). The CDR3 loop spans 15 amino acids. Per germline, CDR1 LGHDT and CDR2 YNNKEL (reference sequence). V dropped 7 bases and J dropped 4 bases, with 20 bases sitting between them. CDR3 nucleotide sequence: TGTGCCAGCACCAGTACTAGAGGTGGGGGATACGAGCAGTACTTC. Protein product: CASTSTRGGGYEQYF.

This clonotype turned up a few times. V and J are TRBV10-3 and TRBJ1-2; D is ambiguous. CDR3 length: 11 residues. Per the germline V gene, CDR1 is ENHRY and CDR2 is SYGVKD. V lost 3 bases, J lost 7 bases, and 6 bases lay in between. CDR3 DNA: TGTGCCATCAGTGACGAGAGTGGCTACACCTTC. Translating gives CAISDESGYTF.

This clonotype was found many times. This chain joins TRBV20-1 and TRBJ2-7; D gene unclear. Trimming took off 3 bases at V and 2 bases at J, with 8 bases between the two ends. From germline, CDR1 is DFQATT and CDR2 SNEGSKA (reference sequence). The CDR3 is made up of 12 amino acids. CDR3 sequence: CSARSLTYEQYF. The CDR3 nucleotides read TGCAGTGCTAGGAGTCTGACCTACGAGCAGTACTTC.

The chain has TRBV20-1 and TRBJ2-2, with D tentatively TRBD2 (6 bases). The CDR3 has 17 residues. The ends were cut back, 5 bases at V and 0 bases at J, with 19 bases in the middle. Germline assignment: CDR1 DFQATT and CDR2 SNEGSKA (reference sequence). The CDR3 loop reads CSAPLPGVAANTGELFF. In nucleotides, the CDR3 is TGCAGTGCTCCCCTCCCGGGAGTTGCCGCGAACACCGGGGAGCTGTTTTTT.

This clonotype was recorded at least ten times. The J gene is TRBJ1-5, the V gene TRBV7-2, with D unresolved. The CDR3 loop spans 15 amino acids. Trimming removed 5 bases from V and 4 bases from J, with 15 bases in between. Germline V CDR1 and CDR2: SGHTA, FQGNSA. The CDR3 reads CASSPYSRANQPQHF. The DNA of the CDR3 is TGTGCCAGCAGCCCCTACTCGAGGGCTAATCAGCCCCAGCATTTT.

This clonotype was observed at least ten times. The chain employs TRBV2 and TRBJ2-5, with 15 bases lining up with TRBD2. There are 16 residues in the CDR3. CDR1 and CDR2 (germline): SNHLY, FYNNEI. J gave up 5 bases and V 5 bases, and 6 bases lay outside the gene matches. CDR3 sequence: CASSRGTSGRSETQYF. The CDR3 DNA reads as TGTGCCAGCAGTAGGGGGACTAGCGGGAGGAGCGAGACCCAGTACTTC. Full variable domain (missing parts from reference TRBV2 and TRBJ2-5): EPEVTQTPSHQVTQMGQEVILRCVPISNHLYFYWYRQILGQKVEFLVSFYNNEISEKSEIFDDQFSVERPDGSNFTLKIRSTKLEDSAMYFCASSRGTSGRSETQYFGPGTRLLVL.

In its sample, this clonotype was seen many times. This chain links TRBV7-2 with TRBJ2-6; TRBD1 aligns across 7 bases. The CDR3 covers 15 residues. Trimming took 5 bases from V and 0 from J; bases not matched to a gene: 1. Germline-derived CDR1 and CDR2 are SGHTA and FQGNSA. This CDR3 reads CASSRDSSGANVLTF. Here the CDR3 DNA reads TGTGCCAGCAGCCGGGACAGCTCTGGGGCCAACGTCCTGACTTTC.

This clonotype has at least ten counts. V gene TRBV5-1 combines with J gene TRBJ2-1, with 7 bases matching TRBD1. The V gene end was trimmed by 3 bases and the J gene end by 0 bases; junction bases not matched to a gene: 9. Looked up from germline, CDR1 is SGHRS and CDR2 is YFSETQ. The CDR3 is made up of 17 amino acids. The CDR3 nucleotides are TGCGCCAGCAGCTCCGACAGGGACAGAAGCTCCTACAATGAGCAGTTCTTC. Encoded protein: CASSSDRDRSSYNEQFF.

This clonotype was seen repeatedly, ten times or more. The chain uses TRBV12-3 or TRBV12-4 and TRBJ2-1; D not resolved. This CDR3 comprises 12 residues. Trimming stripped 2 bases from V and 5 bases from J, with 4 bases between. The CDR3 region is CASSLMDNEQFF. In DNA, the CDR3 is TGTGCCAGCAGTTTAATGGACAATGAGCAGTTCTTC.

In its sample, this clonotype was seen many times. The chain combines TRBV7-8 with TRBJ1-1; 9 positions match TRBD1. Per germline, CDR1 SGHVS and CDR2 FQNEAQ. The CDR3 spans 12 residues. With V trimmed by 10 bases and J by 4 bases, 4 bases remained unmatched. CDR3 nucleotides: TGTGCCACCGGGACAGGGAGCACTGAAGCTTTCTTT. Translation: CATGTGSTEAFF.

The chain links TRBV5-1 to TRBJ2-7, with no clear D. V was pared by 0 bases and J by 6 bases, with 13 bases between. From germline, CDR1 is SGHRS and CDR2 YFSETQ. The CDR3 has 14 amino acids. In DNA form, the CDR3 reads TGCGCCAGCAGCTTGGCCCAAGTCAGAGGCGAGCAGTACTTC. This translates into CASSLAQVRGEQYF.

This clonotype was counted at least ten times. The chain links TRBV7-9 to TRBJ1-3; 7 bases agree with TRBD1. With V trimmed by 5 bases and J by 0 bases, 10 bases remained unmatched. The CDR3 consists of 17 residues. CDR1 and CDR2 (germline): SEHNR, FQNEAQ (reference sequence). For the CDR3, the DNA is TGTGCCAGCAGCAGTCGACAGGGTACCCCCTCTGGAAACACCATATATTTT. Translation gives CASSSRQGTPSGNTIYF.

Ten or more counts support this clonotype. V is TRBV12-3 or TRBV12-4 and J is TRBJ2-2, with 11 bases aligning to TRBD2. V lost 2 bases, J lost 7 bases, and 12 bases stayed unmatched. The CDR3 consists of 18 residues. CDR3 bases: TGTGCCAGCAGTTTATTGTGGGAGACTAGCGGGATTAGCGGGGAGCTGTTTTTT. It yields the protein CASSLLWETSGISGELFF.

At least ten counts were recorded for this clonotype. The chain carries TRBV7-2 and TRBJ2-7; TRBD2 aligns across 7 bases. Germline CDR1 reads SGHTA; CDR2 reads FQGNSA. V shed 4 bases and J 6 bases; nucleotides not matched to a gene: 6. The CDR3 has 13 amino acids. CDR3 coding DNA: TGTGCCAGCAGCTCCGCGGGAGTAGCCGAGCAGTACTTC. It specifies CASSSAGVAEQYF.

Many counts were recorded for this clonotype. The gene calls are TRBV7-9 and TRBJ1-5; D gene ambiguous. CDR3 length: 19 amino acids. The germline V gene encodes CDR1 SEHNR and CDR2 FQNEAQ (reference sequence). V shed 1 base and J shed 3 bases, with 22 bases lying between them. CDR3 bases: TGTGCCAGCAGCTTAGGGGGAGGCATAGGAGGATCCTACAATCAGCCCCAGCATTTT. Translating it yields CASSLGGGIGGSYNQPQHF. Full variable domain (rest looked up from reference TRBV7-9 and TRBJ1-5): DTGVSQNPRHKITKRGQNVTFRCDPISEHNRLYWYRQTLGQGPEFLTYFQNEAQLEKSRLLSDRFSAERPKGSFSTLEIQRTEQGDSAMYLCASSLGGGIGGSYNQPQHFGDGTRLSIL.

This clonotype was observed many times. The J gene is TRBJ1-1, the V gene TRBV7-2; D perhaps matches TRBD1 (5 bases). Germline CDR1 and CDR2: SGHTA and FQGNSA. This CDR3 comprises 13 residues. With 3 bases removed from V and 7 bases from J, the gap between germline ends came to 12 bases. CDR3 in DNA: TGTGCCAGCAGCTTTAAAAGGGGAAGTGAAGCTTTCTTT. Translated, it gives CASSFKRGSEAFF.